This TCR beta chain emerged from a study of response to subunit inactivated influenza vaccine. One entry per CDR3 protein results from TCRdb running MiXCR on the RT-PCR reads. This repertoire shows 250,000 to 350,000 distinct CDR3 sequences, about 20% found once; its top ten account for about 9.4%. In its sample, this clonotype was seen many times. V was cut by 0 bases and J by 8 bases, with 13 bases left in between. Germline CDR1 SGHAT, CDR2 FQNNGV. The CDR3 runs 14 residues. The receptor's source is a man between 45 and 75 years old who received an inactivated influenza vaccine. The input for sequencing was PBMCs from blood, taken about 19 months after vaccination. This rearrangement joins TRBV11-2 to TRBJ1-2; a weak D match, TRBD1 (6 bases). The chain's CDR3 is CASSLERTARGYTF. The CDR3 region has the DNA TGTGCCAGCAGCTTAGAAAGGACAGCTCGGGGCTACACCTTC. Full variable domain (missing parts from reference TRBV11-2 and TRBJ1-2): EAGVAQSPRYKIIEKRQSVAFWCNPISGHATLYWYQQILGQGPKLLIQFQNNGVVDDSQLPKDRFSAERLKGVDSTLKIQPAKLEDSAVYLCASSLERTARGYTFGSGTRLTVV.